The 28 T cell receptor beta chains below come from one sample, sequenced in a study of human T cells and chemical hapten exposure. Time point: patch test 1, 2 weeks after DPC sensitization. As for treatment: therapeutic diphenylcyclopropenone sensitization with weekly scalp DPC. TCRdb passed the RACE reads through MiXCR, listing each CDR3 protein once. The data contain 100,000 to 150,000 distinct CDR3 sequences, roughly an eighth of them singletons. The specimen was whole blood, collected in connection with sensitization to the hapten diphenylcyclopropenone (DPC). The receptors derive from a man aged 18-30 years with alopecia areata. Some clones in this sample may be carry-over from other donors' samples.

This clonotype showed up just a few times. The chain employs TRBV11-2 and TRBJ2-6; D is undetermined. The CDR3 length is 15 residues. Germline V gene data show CDR1 as SGHAT and CDR2 as FQNNGV. Trimming pared 3 bases from V and 2 bases from J, leaving 8 bases between. As DNA, the CDR3 is TGTGCCAGCAGCTTTGGGTCGACTGGGGCCAACGTCCTGACTTTC. Protein sequence: CASSFGSTGANVLTF.

This clonotype was detected many times. This chain uses TRBV19 with TRBJ2-2; D is unresolved. V was clipped by 1 base and J by 2 bases, with 2 bases between them. Germline V lookup: CDR1 LNHDA, CDR2 SQIVND (reference sequence). The CDR3 spans 13 residues. DNA of the CDR3: TGTGCCAGTAGTATAGTCAACACCGGGGAGCTGTTTTTT. Protein product: CASSIVNTGELFF.

This clonotype has just a few counts. The genes are TRBV20-1 and TRBJ1-5, with TRBD1 as a possible D gene (5 bases). This CDR3 is 14 amino acids long. Germline V gives CDR1 DFQATT, CDR2 SNEGSKA (reference sequence). V was pared by 1 base and J by 0 bases, with 7 bases between. CDR3 sequence (DNA): TGCAGTGCTAGAGTGGGGACTAGCAATCAGCCCCAGCATTTT. Its translation is CSARVGTSNQPQHF.

This clonotype was picked up a small number of times. The CDR3 region has the DNA TGTGCCAGCAGTCCCCGGGCCATTAATTCACCCCTCCACTTT. Its protein is CASSPRAINSPLHF. J is TRBJ1-6 and V is TRBV6-5, with no clear D. V was clipped by 5 bases and J by 6 bases, with 11 bases between them. The CDR3 extends over 14 amino acids. The germline gives CDR1 MNHEY, CDR2 SVGAGI.

This clonotype showed up just a few times. The rearrangement joins TRBV6-1 to TRBJ2-3, with 8 bases aligning to TRBD1. Per the germline V gene, CDR1 is MNHNS and CDR2 is SASEGT. The CDR3 extends over 14 amino acids. The trim removed 8 bases at V and 4 bases at J, leaving 8 bases unmatched. The CDR3 nucleotides read TGTGCCAGCGGAGGGGCAGGGGGCGCAGATACGCAGTATTTT. This translates into CASGGAGGADTQYF.

V gene TRBV28 combines with J gene TRBJ2-2; TRBD1 agrees at 8 bases. This CDR3 has 11 residues. From germline, CDR1 is MDHEN and CDR2 SYDVKM. The V and J ends lost 10 bases and 9 bases, in that order; junction bases with no gene match: 4. CDR3 bases: TGTGCCACCGGACAGGGAAGGGAGCTGTTTTTT. As protein: CATGQGRELFF.

This clonotype turned up a few times. This chain uses TRBV11-2 with TRBJ2-7, with a possible D match to TRBD1 (6 bases). This CDR3 region has 13 residues. Trimming took off 1 base at V and 5 bases at J, with 9 bases between the two ends. Germline V gene lookup returns CDR1 SGHAT and CDR2 FQNNGV. CDR3 region: CASSLGGLHEQYV. The CDR3 coding sequence is TGTGCCAGCAGCTTAGGGGGGCTCCACGAGCAGTACGTC.

The chain employs TRBV11-2 and TRBJ1-1; no clear D. The CDR3 runs 15 residues. Trimming cost V 3 bases and J 5 bases, with 16 bases left between them. Germline V gene sequence: CDR1 SGHAT, CDR2 FQNNGV. CDR3: CASSFIAGRSTEAFF. Here the CDR3 DNA reads TGTGCCAGCAGCTTCATAGCCGGCAGGTCGACTGAAGCTTTCTTT.

The table lists this clonotype with a few counts. The chain uses TRBV2 and TRBJ2-5, with TRBD1 matching over 8 bases. This CDR3 region has 16 residues. CDR1 SNHLY and CDR2 FYNNEI come from the germline V gene. J gave up 5 bases and V 1 base, and 9 bases lay outside the gene matches. CDR3 region: CASSEGHRTGLETQYF. The CDR3 DNA sequence: TGTGCCAGCAGTGAAGGACACCGGACAGGGTTGGAGACCCAGTACTTC.

This clonotype came up many times. The V gene is TRBV9, the J gene TRBJ1-2; TRBD1 agrees at 8 bases. Germline lookup yields CDR1 SGDLS and CDR2 YYNGEE. CDR3 length equals 14 residues. The V and J ends lost 4 bases and 2 bases, in that order; junction bases with no gene match: 4. CDR3 DNA sequence: TGTGCCAGCAGCCCATGGACAGGGAACTATGGCTACACCTTC. This sequence encodes CASSPWTGNYGYTF.

V gene TRBV20-1 combines with J gene TRBJ1-1, with D hard to call. Trimming pared 1 base from V and 3 bases from J, leaving 9 bases between. Germline CDR1 and CDR2: DFQATT and SNEGSKA (reference sequence). CDR3 length: 13 residues. The DNA of the CDR3 is TGCAGTGCTAGAGTTCTTTTTGACACTGAAGCTTTCTTT. Amino acid sequence: CSARVLFDTEAFF.

V gene TRBV11-2 combines with J gene TRBJ2-7; 10 nucleotides agree with TRBD1. The CDR3 has 13 amino acids. After removal of 5 bases from V and 5 bases from J, the junction contained 3 bases not matched to a gene. Per germline, CDR1 SGHAT and CDR2 FQNNGV. Here the CDR3 DNA reads TGTGCCAGCAGCCGGGACAGGGGACACGAGCAGTACTTC. This sequence encodes CASSRDRGHEQYF.

This clonotype was observed at least ten times. This chain uses TRBV10-3 with TRBJ2-3; TRBD2 matches at 9 bases. The trim removed 2 bases at V and 2 bases at J, leaving 2 bases unmatched. The CDR3 loop spans 15 amino acids. Germline V lookup: CDR1 ENHRY, CDR2 SYGVKD. The DNA of the CDR3 is TGTGCCATCAGTGAGGTAGCGGGGGCCACAGATACGCAGTATTTT. It is translated as CAISEVAGATDTQYF.

The chain employs TRBV27 and TRBJ2-3, with unresolved D. The CDR3 is 13 residues long. Per the germline V gene, CDR1 is MNHEY and CDR2 is SMNVEV (reference sequence). The V and J ends lost 2 bases and 6 bases respectively, with 9 bases between them. Here the CDR3 DNA reads TGTGCCAGCAGTTTAGTTAGGTACGATACGCAGTATTTT. As protein: CASSLVRYDTQYF.

V is TRBV4-1 and J is TRBJ2-5; D perhaps matches TRBD1 (6 bases). Germline loops: CDR1 MGHRA, CDR2 YSYEKL. V was pared by 3 bases and J by 5 bases, with 10 bases between. The CDR3 contains 13 residues. In DNA form, the CDR3 reads TGCGCCAGCAGCCACTGGGGGCTGGAGACCCAGTACTTC. It encodes CASSHWGLETQYF.

This clonotype was found many times. CDR3 sequence (DNA): TGCGCCAGCAGTACAGGGGATGGGGCCAACGTCCTGACTTTC. As protein: CASSTGDGANVLTF. This rearrangement joins TRBV10-1 to TRBJ2-6; 7 nucleotides match TRBD1. This CDR3 is built from 14 residues. The trim removed 5 bases at V and 3 bases at J, leaving 1 base unmatched. Per germline, CDR1 WNHNN and CDR2 SYGVQD (reference sequence).

V is TRBV20-1 and J is TRBJ1-2, with 8 bases matching TRBD1. The V gene end was trimmed by 2 bases and the J gene end by 4 bases; junction bases not matched to a gene: 15. Germline V gene data show CDR1 as DFQATT and CDR2 as SNEGSKA (reference sequence). There are 17 residues in the CDR3. The CDR3 region has the DNA TGCAGTGCTAGAAATCCCAATCCAGGGGGCCTTCTCTATGGCTACACCTTC. Amino acids: CSARNPNPGGLLYGYTF.

The CDR3 DNA reads as TGTGCCAGTAGTAACCAGGGGTCGGCCAAAAACATTCAGTACTTC. This sequence encodes CASSNQGSAKNIQYF. This chain uses TRBV19 with TRBJ2-4; D perhaps matches TRBD1 (6 bases). Germline assignment: CDR1 LNHDA and CDR2 SQIVND (reference sequence). The CDR3 runs 15 residues. Trimming shortened V by 4 bases and J by 1 base, and 11 bases separated the two germline ends.

This chain joins TRBV20-1 and TRBJ1-5, with 8 bases lining up with TRBD1. J was trimmed by 11 bases and V by 6 bases; bases with no gene match: 18. The CDR3 sequence is 15 residues long. The germline CDR1 and CDR2 sequences are DFQATT and SNEGSKA (reference sequence). The CDR3 region is CSADGTGRSPIAQHF. CDR3 sequence (DNA): TGCAGTGCAGACGGGACAGGCCGGTCCCCTATCGCCCAGCATTTT.

This clonotype occurred a few times. This chain connects TRBV12-3 or TRBV12-4 to TRBJ1-1; unclear D gene. The CDR3 covers 15 residues. Trimming pared 3 bases from V and 0 bases from J, leaving 11 bases between. The DNA of the CDR3 is TGTGCCAGCAGTTTTTGGCGGCTAATGAACACTGAAGCTTTCTTT. It translates to CASSFWRLMNTEAFF.

The chain uses TRBV11-2 and TRBJ2-6, with 7 bases lining up with TRBD2. This CDR3 region has 16 residues. V shed 5 bases and J 9 bases; nucleotides not matched to a gene: 13. CDR1 SGHAT and CDR2 FQNNGV come from the germline V gene. The CDR3 DNA reads TGTGCCAGCAGCCCAGTAAACGGGGGACTACTCAACGTCCTGACTTTC. It codes for CASSPVNGGLLNVLTF.

Only a few counts were recorded for this clonotype. The V and J genes are TRBV6-6 and TRBJ1-3; D ambiguous. Trimming took off 5 bases at V and 0 bases at J, with 5 bases between the two ends. The CDR3 spans 13 residues. Per germline, CDR1 MNHNY and CDR2 SVGAGI (reference sequence). Written as DNA, the CDR3 is TGTGCCAGCAGTCGAAGCTCTGGAAACACCATATATTTT. Translating it yields CASSRSSGNTIYF.

This clonotype was detected ten times or more. J is TRBJ1-1 and V is TRBV7-8; D not resolved. CDR3 size: 13 residues. Per germline, CDR1 SGHVS and CDR2 FQNEAQ. The V end was cut by 5 bases, the J end by 1 base, with 8 bases between. In DNA, the CDR3 is TGTGCCAGCAGCCGTGGAGCGAACACTGAAGCTTTCTTT. Its protein product is CASSRGANTEAFF.

The J gene is TRBJ1-1, the V gene TRBV6-2 or TRBV6-3, with D possibly matching TRBD1 (5 bases). This CDR3 region has 13 residues. V was shortened by 10 bases and J by 4 bases, with 16 bases between the two germline ends. CDR1 and CDR2 from the germline V gene are MNHEY and SVGEGT. CDR3 loop: CAITGGYGTEAFF. The DNA of the CDR3 is TGTGCCATCACTGGGGGTTACGGCACTGAAGCTTTCTTT.

The V call is TRBV7-3, the J call TRBJ2-5; D is uncertain. This CDR3 has 12 amino acids. Per germline, CDR1 SGHTA and CDR2 FQGTGA. V was cut by 5 bases and J by 2 bases, with 6 bases left in between. The CDR3 DNA sequence: TGTGCCAGCAGCGCACCTCAAGAGACCCAGTACTTC. Translated: CASSAPQETQYF. Full variable domain (missing parts from reference TRBV7-3 and TRBJ2-5): GAGVSQTPSNKVTEKGKYVELRCDPISGHTALYWYRQSLGQGPEFLIYFQGTGAADDSGLPNDRFFAVRPEGSVSTLKIQRTERGDSAVYLCASSAPQETQYFGPGTRLLVL.

This chain links TRBV12-3 or TRBV12-4 with TRBJ2-7, with D possibly being TRBD1 (5 bases). CDR3 length: 13 amino acids. V dropped 3 bases and J dropped 0 bases, with 6 bases sitting between them. The CDR3 DNA reads as TGTGCCAGCAGTTTCCAGGGCTCCTACGAGCAGTACGTC. It encodes CASSFQGSYEQYV.

This clonotype appeared a few times. The chain couples TRBV20-1 to TRBJ1-2; the D is unclear. This CDR3 has 12 residues. Deletions cut 5 bases from V and 4 bases from J, with 11 bases between. Germline lookup yields CDR1 DFQATT and CDR2 SNEGSKA (reference sequence). CDR3 bases: TGCAGTGCTCTTCGGGAGAGCTATGGCTACACCTTC. Amino acid sequence: CSALRESYGYTF.

This clonotype was seen more than once but under ten times. The V and J genes are TRBV7-9 and TRBJ2-5; D perhaps matches TRBD2 (7 bases). Trimming took off 4 bases at V and 1 base at J, with 13 bases between the two ends. From germline, CDR1 is SEHNR and CDR2 FQNEAQ (reference sequence). The CDR3 totals 15 residues. The CDR3 DNA is TGTGCCAGCAGCTGGGGGGCGGGGGCCCAAGAGACCCAGTACTTC. It specifies CASSWGAGAQETQYF.